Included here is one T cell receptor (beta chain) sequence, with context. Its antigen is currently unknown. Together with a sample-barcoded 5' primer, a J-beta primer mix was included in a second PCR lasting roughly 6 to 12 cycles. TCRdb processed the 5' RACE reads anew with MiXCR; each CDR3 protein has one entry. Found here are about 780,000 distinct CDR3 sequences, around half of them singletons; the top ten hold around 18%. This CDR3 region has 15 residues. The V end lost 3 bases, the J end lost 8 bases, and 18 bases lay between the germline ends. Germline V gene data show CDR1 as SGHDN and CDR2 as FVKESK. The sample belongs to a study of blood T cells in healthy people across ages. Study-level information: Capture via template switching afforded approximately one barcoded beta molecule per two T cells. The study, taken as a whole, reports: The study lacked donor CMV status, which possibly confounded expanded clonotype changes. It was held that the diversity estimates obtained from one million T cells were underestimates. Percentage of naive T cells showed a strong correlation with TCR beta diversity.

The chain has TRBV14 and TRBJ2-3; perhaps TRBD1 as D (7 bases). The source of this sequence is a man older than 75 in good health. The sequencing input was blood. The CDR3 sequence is CASSHYGGGKSTQYF. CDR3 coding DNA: TGTGCCAGCAGCCATTACGGAGGGGGCAAGAGTACGCAGTATTTT.